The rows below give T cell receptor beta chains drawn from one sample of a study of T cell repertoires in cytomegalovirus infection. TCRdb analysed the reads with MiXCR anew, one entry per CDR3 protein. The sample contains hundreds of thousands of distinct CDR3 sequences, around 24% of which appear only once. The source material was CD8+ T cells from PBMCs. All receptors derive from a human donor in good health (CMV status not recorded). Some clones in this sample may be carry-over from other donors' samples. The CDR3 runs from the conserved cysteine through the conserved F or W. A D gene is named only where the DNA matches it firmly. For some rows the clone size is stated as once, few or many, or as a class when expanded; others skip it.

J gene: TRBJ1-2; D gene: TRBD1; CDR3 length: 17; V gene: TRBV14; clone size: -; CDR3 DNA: TGTGCCAGCAGCCAAGATGGGATTGGAGGGGGCATCTATGGCTACGCCTTC; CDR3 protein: CASSQDGIGGGIYGYAF
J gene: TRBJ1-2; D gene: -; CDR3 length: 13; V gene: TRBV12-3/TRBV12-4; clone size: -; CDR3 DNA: TGTGCCAGCAGCGCATCCCAGGGGTATGGCTACACCTTC; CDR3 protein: CASSASQGYGYTF
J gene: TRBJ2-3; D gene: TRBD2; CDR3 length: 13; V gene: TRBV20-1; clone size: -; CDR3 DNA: TGCAGTGCTAAGCGGGGGGCCGTAGATACGCAGTATTTT; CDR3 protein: CSAKRGAVDTQYF
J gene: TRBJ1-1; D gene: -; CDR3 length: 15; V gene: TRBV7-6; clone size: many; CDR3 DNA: TGTGCCAGCAGCTCCGGGCGCAGCATGAACACTGAAGCTTTCTTT; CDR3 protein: CASSSGRSMNTEAFF
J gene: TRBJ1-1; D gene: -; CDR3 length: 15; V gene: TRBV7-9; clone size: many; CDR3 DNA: TGTGCCAGCAGATCACCTCGGACAGACCCCATAGGGGCTTTCTTT; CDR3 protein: CASRSPRTDPIGAFF
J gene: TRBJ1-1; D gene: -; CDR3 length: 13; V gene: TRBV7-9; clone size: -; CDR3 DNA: TGTGCCAGCAGCTCGCTGACAGCTACTGAAGCTTTCTTT; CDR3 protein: CASSSLTATEAFF
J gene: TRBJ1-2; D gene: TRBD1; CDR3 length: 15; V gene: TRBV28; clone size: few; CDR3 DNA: TGTGCCAGCAGCATCCCGGTGACAGGGGGCTATGGCTACACCTTC; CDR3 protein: CASSIPVTGGYGYTF
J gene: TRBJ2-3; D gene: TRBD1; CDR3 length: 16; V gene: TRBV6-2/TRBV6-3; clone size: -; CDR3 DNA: TGTGCCAGCAGTTACTCTTGGACAGGGGGCTCGTATACGCAGTATTTT; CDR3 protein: CASSYSWTGGSYTQYF
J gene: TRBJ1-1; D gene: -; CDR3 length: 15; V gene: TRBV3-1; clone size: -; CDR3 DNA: TGTGCCAGCAGCCAACTGGCGGTGAGGAACACTGAAGCTTTCTTT; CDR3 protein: CASSQLAVRNTEAFF
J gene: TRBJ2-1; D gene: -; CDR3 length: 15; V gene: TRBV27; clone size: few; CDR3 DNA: TGTGCCAGCAGTCGGTCGGTCAGCTCCTACAATGAGCAGTTCTTC; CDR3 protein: CASSRSVSSYNEQFF
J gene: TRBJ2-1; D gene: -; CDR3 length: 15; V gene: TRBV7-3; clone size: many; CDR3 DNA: TGTGCCAGCAGCCTGCTTTCAAACTCCTACAATGAGCAGTTCTTC; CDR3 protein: CASSLLSNSYNEQFF
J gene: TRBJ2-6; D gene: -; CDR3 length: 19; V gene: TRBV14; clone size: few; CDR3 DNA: TGTGCCAGCAGCCAATTCTCAGGGCCCTTCGACTCTGGGGCCAACGTCCTGACTTTC; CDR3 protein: CASSQFSGPFDSGANVLTF
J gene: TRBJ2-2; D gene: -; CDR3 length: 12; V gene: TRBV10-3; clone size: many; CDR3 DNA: TGTGCCATCAGTGAGGGGATCGGGGAGCTGTTTTTT; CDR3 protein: CAISEGIGELFF
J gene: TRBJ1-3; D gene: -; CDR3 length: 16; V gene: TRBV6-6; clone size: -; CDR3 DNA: TGTGCCAGCAGTTACCTTGACTCCAACTCTGGAAACACCATATATTTT; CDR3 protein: CASSYLDSNSGNTIYF
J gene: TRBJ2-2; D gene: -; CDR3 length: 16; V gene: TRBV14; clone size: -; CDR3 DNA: TGTGCCAGCAGCCTCTACCTTGGGGGTAGCACCGGGGAGCTGTTTTTT; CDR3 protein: CASSLYLGGSTGELFF
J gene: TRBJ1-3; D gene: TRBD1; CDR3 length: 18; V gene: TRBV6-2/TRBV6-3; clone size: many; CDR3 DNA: TGTGCCAGCAGTCCCCGGGACAGGGTCATCGTTGCCGGAAACACCATATATTTT; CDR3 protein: CASSPRDRVIVAGNTIYF
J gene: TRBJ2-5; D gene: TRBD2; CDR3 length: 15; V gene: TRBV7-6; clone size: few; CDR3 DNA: TGTGCCAGCAGCTCCCTAGCGGGTCCTCAAGAGACCCAGTACTTC; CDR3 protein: CASSSLAGPQETQYF
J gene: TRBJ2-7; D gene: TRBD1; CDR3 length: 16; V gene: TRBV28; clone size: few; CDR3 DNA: TGTGCCAGCAGTACACACAACTCGGACAGGTCCTACGAGCAGTACTTC; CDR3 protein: CASSTHNSDRSYEQYF
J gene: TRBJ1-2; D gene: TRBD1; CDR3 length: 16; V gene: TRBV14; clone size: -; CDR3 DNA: TGTGCCAGCAGCCCAGGGACAGGCCATAGGTTCTATGGCTACACCTTC; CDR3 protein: CASSPGTGHRFYGYTF
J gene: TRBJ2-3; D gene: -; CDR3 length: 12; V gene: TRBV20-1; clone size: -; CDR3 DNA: TGCAGTGCTAGAGGGGTTTCAGATACGCAGTATTTT; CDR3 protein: CSARGVSDTQYF
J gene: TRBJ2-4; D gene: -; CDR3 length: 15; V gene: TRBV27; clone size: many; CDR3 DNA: TGTGCCAGCAGTCCCAACAGGGTAGCCAAAAACATTCAGTACTTC; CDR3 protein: CASSPNRVAKNIQYF
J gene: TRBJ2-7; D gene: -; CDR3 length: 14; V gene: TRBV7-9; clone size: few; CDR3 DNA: TGTGCCAGCAGCTCCGGCGTGAGCTCCTACGAGCAGTACTTC; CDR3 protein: CASSSGVSSYEQYF
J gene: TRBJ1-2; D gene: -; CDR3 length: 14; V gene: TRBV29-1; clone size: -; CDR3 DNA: TGCAGCGTTGAATGGGGAGGAGGGGAACAGGGCTACACCTTC; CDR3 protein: CSVEWGGGEQGYTF
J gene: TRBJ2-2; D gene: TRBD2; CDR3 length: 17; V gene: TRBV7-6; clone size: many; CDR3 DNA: TGTGCCAGCAGCTTTTCATCTAGCGGGGGACGCGGCGGGGAGCTGTTTTTT; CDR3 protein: CASSFSSSGGRGGELFF
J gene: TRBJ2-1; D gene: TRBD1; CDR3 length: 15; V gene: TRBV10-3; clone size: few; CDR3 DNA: TGTGCCATCATCCACGACAGGGGGCAGGACAATGAGCAGTTCTTC; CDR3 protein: CAIIHDRGQDNEQFF
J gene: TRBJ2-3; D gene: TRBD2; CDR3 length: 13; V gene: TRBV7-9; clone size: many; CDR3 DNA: TGTGCCAGCTCACACGGGGGGGAAGATACGCAGTATTTT; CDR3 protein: CASSHGGEDTQYF
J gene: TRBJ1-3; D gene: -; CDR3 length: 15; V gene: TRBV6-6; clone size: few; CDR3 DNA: TGTGCCAGCAGTTACTCGAGGCCCTCTGGAAACACCATATATTTT; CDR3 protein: CASSYSRPSGNTIYF
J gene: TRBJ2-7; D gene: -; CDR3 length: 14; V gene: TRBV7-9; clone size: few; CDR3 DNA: TGTGCCAGCAGCCCGGACCAAAGCTCCTACGAGCAGTACTTC; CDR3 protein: CASSPDQSSYEQYF
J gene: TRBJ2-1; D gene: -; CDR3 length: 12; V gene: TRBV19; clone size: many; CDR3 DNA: TGTGCCAGCAGTAGGGGCTACAATGAGCAGTTCTTC; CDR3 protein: CASSRGYNEQFF
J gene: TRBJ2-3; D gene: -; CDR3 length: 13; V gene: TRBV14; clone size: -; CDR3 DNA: TGTGCCAGCAGCCAAGATGCGGCAGATACGCAGTATTTT; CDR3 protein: CASSQDAADTQYF
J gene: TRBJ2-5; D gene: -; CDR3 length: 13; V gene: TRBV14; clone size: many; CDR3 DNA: TGTGCCAGCAGCCAAGGAGGGGGAGAGACCCAGTACTTC; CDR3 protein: CASSQGGGETQYF
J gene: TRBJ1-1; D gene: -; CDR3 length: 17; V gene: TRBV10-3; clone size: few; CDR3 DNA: TGTGCCATCGCCCTAGTGGTGCGGGGGAGCGAAGGCGTAGGCGCTTTCTTT; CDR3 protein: CAIALVVRGSEGVGAFF
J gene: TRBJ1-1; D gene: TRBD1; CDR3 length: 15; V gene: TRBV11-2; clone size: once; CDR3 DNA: TGTGCCAGCAGCTCTAAACAGGGGGTGAACACTGAAGCTTTCTTT; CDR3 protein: CASSSKQGVNTEAFF
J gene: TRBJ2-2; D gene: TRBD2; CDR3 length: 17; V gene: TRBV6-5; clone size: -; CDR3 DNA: TGTGCCAGCGGACCGGGACTAGCGGGGGCGAACACCGGGGAGCTGTTTTTT; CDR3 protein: CASGPGLAGANTGELFF
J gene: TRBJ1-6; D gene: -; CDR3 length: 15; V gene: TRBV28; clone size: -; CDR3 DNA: TGTGCCAGCAGTTCGAGCGGGACACCGAATTCACCCCTCCACTTT; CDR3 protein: CASSSSGTPNSPLHF
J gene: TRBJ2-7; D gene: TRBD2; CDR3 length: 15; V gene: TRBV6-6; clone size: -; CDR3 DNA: TGTGCCAGCAGTTGGAGCGGGGGAAGCTCCTACGAGCAGTACTTC; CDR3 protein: CASSWSGGSSYEQYF
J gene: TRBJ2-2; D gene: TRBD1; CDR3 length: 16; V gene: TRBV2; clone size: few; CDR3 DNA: TGTGCCAGCAGGGAGGACAGGGGTGGGAACACCGGGGAGCTGTTTTTT; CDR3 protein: CASREDRGGNTGELFF
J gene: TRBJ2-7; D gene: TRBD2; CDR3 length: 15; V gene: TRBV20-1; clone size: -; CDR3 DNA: TGCAGTGTTAGACGACTAGCGGGGGTTCCCTACGAGCAGTACTTC; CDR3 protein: CSVRRLAGVPYEQYF
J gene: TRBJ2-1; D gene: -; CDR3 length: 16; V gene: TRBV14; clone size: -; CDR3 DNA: TGTGCCAGCAGCCAAGATTTCGCCCGCTCCTACAATGAGCAGTTCTTC; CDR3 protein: CASSQDFARSYNEQFF
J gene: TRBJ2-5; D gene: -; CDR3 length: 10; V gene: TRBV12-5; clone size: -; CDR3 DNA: TGTGCTAGCGGTCATCGGGCGTCGGACTTC; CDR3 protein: CASGHRASDF
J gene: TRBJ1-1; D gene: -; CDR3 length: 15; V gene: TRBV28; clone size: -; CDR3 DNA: TGTGCCAGCAGTTTATTGGGACCCCCCAACACTGAAGCTTTCTTT; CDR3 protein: CASSLLGPPNTEAFF
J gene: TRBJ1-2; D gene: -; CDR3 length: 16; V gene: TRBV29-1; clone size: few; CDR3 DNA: TGCAGCGCCGAAATGGGGGGAGGGGCGATAGGCGATGGCTACACCTTC; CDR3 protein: CSAEMGGGAIGDGYTF
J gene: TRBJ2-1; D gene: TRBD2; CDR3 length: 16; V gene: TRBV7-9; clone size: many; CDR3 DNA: TGTGCCAGCAGCCCACTAGCGGGGGGCTCCTACAATGAGCAGTTCTTC; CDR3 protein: CASSPLAGGSYNEQFF
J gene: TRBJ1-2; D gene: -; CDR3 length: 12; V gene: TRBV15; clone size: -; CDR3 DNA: TGTGCCACCAGTTCATTACTACCCGGCTACACCTTC; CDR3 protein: CATSSLLPGYTF
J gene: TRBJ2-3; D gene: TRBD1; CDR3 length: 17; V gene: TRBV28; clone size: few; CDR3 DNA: TGTGCCAGCAGTTCTCTACCCCAGCAGGGGGCTAAAGATACGCAGTATTTT; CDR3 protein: CASSSLPQQGAKDTQYF
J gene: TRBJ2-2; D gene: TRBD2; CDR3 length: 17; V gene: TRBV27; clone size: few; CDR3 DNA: TGTGCCAGCAGCCCCGGACTAGCGGGGGGGCACACCGGGGAGCTGTTTTTT; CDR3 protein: CASSPGLAGGHTGELFF
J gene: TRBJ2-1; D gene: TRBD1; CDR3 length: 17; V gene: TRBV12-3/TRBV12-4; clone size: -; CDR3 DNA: TGTGTCAGCAGTCCAACAATCCCCGGGACAGGGGATAATGAGCAGTTCTTC; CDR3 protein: CVSSPTIPGTGDNEQFF
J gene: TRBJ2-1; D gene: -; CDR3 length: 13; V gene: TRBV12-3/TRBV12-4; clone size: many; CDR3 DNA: TGTGCCAGCAGTTATAACAGTTACAATGAGCAGTTCTTC; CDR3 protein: CASSYNSYNEQFF